A single sample gave rise to the 31 T cell receptor beta chains below, sequenced in a study of blood T cell repertoires in COVID-19. Clones were sequenced by immunoSEQ multiplex PCR, and TCRdb holds only the in-frame ones, with some missing. The sample shows fewer than 350,000 clones, about nine tenths of them seen only once. Specimen: peripheral blood. The receptor set was obtained from a woman aged 55-70 years with COVID-19, enrolled during active disease.

This clone occurred once. The chain links TRBV3-1 (or the pseudogene TRBV3-2) to TRBJ2-2; 7 bases match TRBD2. This CDR3 has 16 residues. Trimming took 8 bases from V and 4 from J; bases not matched to a gene: 13. Looked up from germline, CDR1 is LGHDT and CDR2 is YNNKEL (reference sequence). This chain's CDR3 is CASYGGYTTGTGELFF. CDR3 coding DNA: TGTGCCAGCTACGGGGGGTACACAACGGGCACCGGGGAGCTGTTTTTT.

V gene TRBV5-1 combines with J gene TRBJ1-1; unclear D gene. Germline V CDR1 and CDR2: SGHRS, YFSETQ. The CDR3 covers 13 residues. The V end lost 5 bases, the J end lost 0 bases, and 8 bases lay between the germline ends. This CDR3 reads CASRTALNTEAFF. CDR3 DNA: TGCGCCAGCAGAACAGCCTTGAACACTGAAGCTTTCTTT.

The chain is built from TRBV6-5 and TRBJ2-1, with TRBD2 as a possible D gene (7 bases). Trimming shortened V by 5 bases and J by 5 bases, and 13 bases separated the two germline ends. CDR3 length: 14 amino acids. Germline V CDR1 and CDR2: MNHEY, SVGAGI. The DNA for the CDR3 is TGTGCCAGCAGTCCGCGCGGGGGCCACAATGAGCAGTTCTTC. Its protein product is CASSPRGGHNEQFF.

The chain employs TRBV18 and TRBJ2-7; 7 bases match TRBD1. Germline V gives CDR1 KGHSH, CDR2 LQKENI. The length of the CDR3 is 14 residues. After removal of 3 bases from V and 2 bases from J, the junction contained 4 bases not matched to a gene. Here the CDR3 DNA reads TGTGCCAGCTCACCGGGACAGTCCGCCTACGAGCAGTACTTC. Its protein product is CASSPGQSAYEQYF.

With respect to this clone: Other DNA sequences in the same sample also yield this CDR3. V gene TRBV5-1 combines with J gene TRBJ1-2, with a tentative D call TRBD1 (5 bases). Trimming removed 5 bases from V and 5 bases from J, with 10 bases in between. Germline assignment: CDR1 SGHRS and CDR2 YFSETQ. CDR3 length: 12 residues. CDR3 nucleotide sequence: TGCGCCAGCAGTGACAGCAATTATGGCTACACCTTC. Protein product: CASSDSNYGYTF. Full variable domain (missing parts from reference TRBV5-1 and TRBJ1-2): KAGVTQTPRYLIKTRGQQVTLSCSPISGHRSVSWYQQTPGQGLQFLFEYFSETQRNKGNFPGRFSGRQFSNSRSEMNVSTLELGDSALYLCASSDSNYGYTFGSGTRLTVV.

V gene TRBV30 combines with J gene TRBJ1-1, with 9 bases matching TRBD1. This CDR3 contains 14 residues. CDR1 and CDR2 (germline): GTSNPN, SVGIG (reference sequence). V was pared by 8 bases and J by 4 bases, with 11 bases of the junction left unmatched. As DNA, the CDR3 is TGTGCCGGAGTACAGGGGGCTGGGAGCACTGAAGCTTTCTTT. Translating it yields CAGVQGAGSTEAFF.

The rearrangement joins TRBV2 to TRBJ1-1, with TRBD1 as a possible D gene (5 bases). Germline V lookup: CDR1 SNHLY, CDR2 FYNNEI. V lost 7 bases and J lost 1, with 13 bases in between. The length of the CDR3 is 14 residues. The CDR3 DNA follows: TGTGCCAGCACTCAACAGGCAACGAACACTGAAGCTTTCTTT. Its translation: CASTQQATNTEAFF. Based on the CDR3 plus reference TRBV2 and TRBJ1-1, the full variable domain is EPEVTQTPSHQVTQMGQEVILRCVPISNHLYFYWYRQILGQKVEFLVSFYNNEISEKSEIFDDQFSVERPDGSNFTLKIRSTKLEDSAMYFCASTQQATNTEAFFGQGTRLTVV.

This chain uses TRBV5-8 with TRBJ2-3, with a possible D match to TRBD2 (5 bases). V was pared by 6 bases and J by 3 bases, with 17 bases between. This CDR3 region has 15 residues. In germline, CDR1 is SGHTS, CDR2 YDEGEE. This CDR3 is CASTPTLEDTDTQYF. The DNA of the CDR3 is TGTGCCAGCACCCCGACATTGGAGGATACAGATACGCAGTATTTT.

This clone was seen only a few times. The genes are TRBV3-1 (or the pseudogene TRBV3-2) and TRBJ1-1; D is uncertain. The germline CDR1 and CDR2 sequences are LGHDT and YNNKEL (reference sequence). V gave up 6 bases and J gave up 5 bases, with 10 bases separating them. This CDR3 spans 12 amino acids. The chain's CDR3 is CASRPPRTEAFF. The DNA for the CDR3 is TGTGCCAGCAGGCCCCCCCGGACTGAAGCTTTCTTT.

The chain employs TRBV14 and TRBJ1-1; no definite D call. V was pared by 1 base and J by 10 bases, with 13 bases between. The CDR3 length is 13 residues. The germline V gene has CDR1 SGHDN and CDR2 FVKESK. Here the CDR3 reads CASSQVGQTGAFF. CDR3 bases: TGTGCCAGCAGCCAAGTGGGCCAGACCGGAGCTTTCTTT.

The CDR3 nucleotides read TGTGCCAGTAGTATTGCAGGGTTTGGCACTGAAGCTTTCTTT. Protein sequence: CASSIAGFGTEAFF. V gene TRBV19 combines with J gene TRBJ1-1; D possibly corresponds to TRBD1 (5 bases). CDR3 length equals 14 residues. Looked up from germline, CDR1 is LNHDA and CDR2 is SQIVND (reference sequence). Trimming took off 3 bases at V and 4 bases at J, with 12 bases between the two ends.

V gene TRBV27 combines with J gene TRBJ2-1; 8 nucleotides line up with TRBD2. The length of the CDR3 is 16 residues. Germline CDR1 is MNHEY and CDR2 is SMNVEV (reference sequence). Trimming cost V 5 bases and J 6 bases; bases outside gene matches: 12. The CDR3, as DNA: TGTGCCAGCAGTGTGGGACTAGTTGGTGCAGGCAATGAGCAGTTCTTC. It yields the protein CASSVGLVGAGNEQFF.

The V call is TRBV7-2, the J call TRBJ2-7, with a possible D match to TRBD2 (6 bases). CDR1 is SGHTA, CDR2 FQGNSA, per germline. Trimming stripped 1 base from V and 5 bases from J, with 9 bases between. This CDR3 is built from 13 residues. CDR3 coding DNA: TGTGCCAGCAGCTTAGTTCGGACTAACGAGCAGTACTTC. It encodes CASSLVRTNEQYF.

The chain links TRBV19 to TRBJ1-1; TRBD1 matches 7 bases. The CDR3 is 14 residues long. CDR1 and CDR2 from the germline V gene are LNHDA and SQIVND (reference sequence). With 7 bases clipped from V and 0 bases from J, the junction kept 5 bases outside the gene matches. CDR3 in amino acids: CASTRQGLNTEAFF. The DNA for the CDR3 is TGTGCCAGTACAAGACAGGGCTTGAACACTGAAGCTTTCTTT.

The V call is TRBV7-2, the J call TRBJ1-2; TRBD1 might be the D (5 bases). There are 15 residues in the CDR3. Trimming took off 1 base at V and 2 bases at J, with 11 bases between the two ends. CDR1 and CDR2 (germline): SGHTA, FQGNSA. CDR3 region: CASSLGQTLNYGYTF. The CDR3, as DNA: TGTGCCAGCAGCTTAGGACAGACCCTAAACTATGGCTACACCTTC.

V gene TRBV25-1 combines with J gene TRBJ2-6; D possibly corresponds to TRBD1 (6 bases). The CDR3 length is 17 residues. In germline, CDR1 is MGHDK, CDR2 SYGVNS. Trimming pared 1 base from V and 3 bases from J, leaving 13 bases between. CDR3 sequence reads: CASSESSYRDGANVLTF. DNA for the CDR3: TGTGCCAGCAGTGAATCCTCTTACAGGGATGGGGCCAACGTCCTGACTTTC.

The chain is built from TRBV6-5 and TRBJ2-1; TRBD1 aligns across 9 bases. The junction had 9 bases not matched to a gene; V was cut back by 6 bases and J by 6 bases. Germline CDR1 is MNHEY and CDR2 is SVGAGI. This CDR3 region has 15 residues. DNA for the CDR3: TGTGCCAGCAGGAACCCACAGGGGGCGGGCAATGAGCAGTTCTTC. Translation gives CASRNPQGAGNEQFF.

CDR3 loop: CASGLFGGDQPQHF. For the CDR3, the DNA is TGTGCTAGTGGTTTGTTCGGGGGGGATCAGCCCCAGCATTTT. The chain joins TRBV12-5 to TRBJ1-5; possibly TRBD1 for D (5 bases). The CDR3 extends over 14 amino acids. V was shortened by 2 bases and J by 5 bases, with 10 bases between the two germline ends. Germline CDR1 is LGHNT and CDR2 is FRNRAP.

The gene calls are TRBV2 and TRBJ1-2; D is ambiguous. Per germline, CDR1 SNHLY and CDR2 FYNNEI. V shed 6 bases and J shed 1 base, with 12 bases lying between them. This CDR3 has 14 residues. The CDR3 reads CASRRGLDNYGYTF. The CDR3, as DNA: TGTGCCAGCAGGCGAGGTTTGGATAACTATGGCTACACCTTC.

The chain combines TRBV6-5 with TRBJ1-1; D uncertain. This CDR3 has 11 residues. V lost 7 bases, J lost 6 bases, and 9 bases lay in between. CDR1 and CDR2 from the germline V gene are MNHEY and SVGAGI. The CDR3 bases are TGTGCCAGCACCGGCGGCGCTGAAGCTTTCTTT. Translating gives CASTGGAEAFF.

The chain carries TRBV7-8 and TRBJ1-5, with TRBD1 identical over 7 bases. The V gene's germline CDR1 is SGHVS and CDR2 FQNEAQ. V lost 4 bases to trimming and J lost 0 bases; unmatched junction nucleotides: 6. The CDR3 is 16 residues long. This chain's CDR3 is CASSSGRDSSNQPQHF. The CDR3 nucleotides are TGTGCCAGCAGCTCGGGCCGGGACAGTAGCAATCAGCCCCAGCATTTT.

The chain is built from TRBV12-5 and TRBJ2-1; 10 bases are shared with TRBD2. Germline CDR1 reads LGHNT; CDR2 reads FRNRAP. J gave up 15 bases and V 4 bases, and 6 bases lay outside the gene matches. This CDR3 is built from 12 residues. CDR3 in amino acids: CASGSSSGGGFF. The CDR3 region has the DNA TGTGCTAGTGGTTCTTCTAGCGGGGGAGGGTTCTTC.

This chain joins TRBV6-7 and TRBJ1-5; D is perhaps TRBD1 (5 bases). TRBV6-7 is an ORF for which the function is uncertain. V gave up 4 bases and J gave up 1 base, with 14 bases separating them. The CDR3 length is 16 residues. The CDR3: CASSSGRAGSNQPQHF. CDR3 nucleotides: TGTGCCAGCAGTTCCGGTCGTGCAGGGAGCAATCAGCCCCAGCATTTT.

This clone was observed once. V and J are TRBV4-1 and TRBJ1-4, with 8 bases that match TRBD1. The V segment lost 3 bases and the J segment 7 bases; nucleotides outside the gene matches: 10. The CDR3 is 16 amino acids. Germline V gene sequence: CDR1 MGHRA, CDR2 YSYEKL. This CDR3 reads CASSQSAGGAGEKLFF. The CDR3 region has the DNA TGCGCCAGCAGCCAGTCAGCAGGGGGCGCCGGTGAAAAACTGTTTTTT.

This clone was observed once. The chain is built from TRBV5-1 and TRBJ2-2, with D maybe TRBD2 (6 bases). Trimming stripped 2 bases from V and 3 bases from J, with 14 bases between. The CDR3 is made up of 16 amino acids. Germline V gene lookup returns CDR1 SGHRS and CDR2 YFSETQ. The CDR3: CASSFLAGLDTGELFF. The DNA of the CDR3 is TGCGCCAGCAGCTTCCTTGCGGGACTTGACACCGGGGAGCTGTTTTTT.

This clone came up a few times. V is TRBV19 and J is TRBJ2-1; 11 bases map to TRBD2. The trim removed 6 bases at V and 0 bases at J, leaving 10 bases unmatched. CDR1 is LNHDA, CDR2 SQIVND, per germline (reference sequence). The CDR3 runs 18 residues. CDR3 nucleotide sequence: TGTGCCAGTAGCCGGGCTAGCGGGGGGTACAGCTCCTACAATGAGCAGTTCTTC. Protein: CASSRASGGYSSYNEQFF. The full variable domain, with the rest looked up from reference TRBV19 and TRBJ2-1, is DGGITQSPKYLFRKEGQNVTLSCEQNLNHDAMYWYRQDPGQGLRLIYYSQIVNDFQKGDIAEGYSVSREKKESFPLTVTSAQKNPTAFYLCASSRASGGYSSYNEQFFGPGTRLTVL.

Turning to this clone: The sample holds other DNA sequences that translate to the same CDR3. The V call is TRBV9, the J call TRBJ1-5, with D perhaps matching TRBD1 (5 bases). The V end lost 0 bases, the J end lost 4 bases, and 11 bases lay between the germline ends. CDR3 length equals 15 residues. In germline, CDR1 is SGDLS, CDR2 YYNGEE. The DNA of the CDR3 is TGTGCCAGCAGCGTAGGGTCAGGGTTGAATCAGCCCCAGCATTTT. It specifies CASSVGSGLNQPQHF.

The CDR3 region is CAISDQTGDTQYF. In DNA form, the CDR3 reads TGTGCCATCAGTGACCAGACAGGAGATACGCAGTATTTT. This chain uses TRBV10-3 with TRBJ2-3; possible D gene TRBD1, 6 bases. There are 13 residues in the CDR3. The V end was cut by 3 bases, the J end by 5 bases, with 9 bases between. Germline CDR1 ENHRY, CDR2 SYGVKD.

V gene TRBV11-2 combines with J gene TRBJ1-6; 10 bases are shared with TRBD1. This CDR3 comprises 16 residues. V dropped 5 bases and J dropped 10; count of bases not matched to a gene: 11. Germline CDR1 SGHAT, CDR2 FQNNGV. CDR3 in amino acids: CASSLGQGNFWSPLHF. The CDR3 bases are TGTGCCAGCAGCCTGGGACAGGGGAACTTCTGGTCACCCCTCCACTTT.

The chain uses TRBV30 and TRBJ2-7, with TRBD1 matching 11 bases. CDR1 and CDR2 from the germline V gene are GTSNPN and SVGIG (reference sequence). V was clipped by 5 bases and J by 6 bases; unmatched bases: 3. The CDR3 is 12 amino acids. The DNA for the CDR3 is TGTGCCTGGGGGACAGGGGGTCGCGAGCAGTACTTC. It encodes CAWGTGGREQYF.

The chain is built from TRBV5-5 and TRBJ1-5; the match to TRBD1 covers 9 bases. The CDR3 spans 15 residues. Germline CDR1 SGHKS, CDR2 YYEKEE (reference sequence). J was trimmed by 6 bases and V by 4 bases; bases with no gene match: 8. This CDR3 is CASSEGQGRAQPQHF. The CDR3 region has the DNA TGTGCCAGCAGCGAAGGACAGGGGCGGGCTCAGCCCCAGCATTTT.